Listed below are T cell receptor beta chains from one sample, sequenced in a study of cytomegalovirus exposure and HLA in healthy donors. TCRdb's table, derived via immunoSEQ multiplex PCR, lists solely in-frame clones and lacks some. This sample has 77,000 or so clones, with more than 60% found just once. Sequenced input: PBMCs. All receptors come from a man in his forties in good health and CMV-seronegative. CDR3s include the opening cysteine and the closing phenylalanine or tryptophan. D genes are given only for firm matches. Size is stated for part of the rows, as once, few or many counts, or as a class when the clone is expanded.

CDR3nt: TGCAGCGTTGAAGACGGGGGTAGAAGGGGCACAGATACGCAGTATTTT; CDR3aa: CSVEDGGRRGTDTQYF; d_gene: .; abundance: once; j_gene: TRBJ2-3; v_gene: TRBV29-1
CDR3nt: TGTGCCAGCAGTTTGACAGGGGGTCCAACCTACGAGCAGTACTTC; CDR3aa: CASSLTGGPTYEQYF; d_gene: TRBD1; abundance: few; j_gene: TRBJ2-7; v_gene: TRBV28
CDR3nt: TGCGCCAGCAGCCCCAATGTTCAGGGGAACACTGAAGCTTTCTTT; CDR3aa: CASSPNVQGNTEAFF; d_gene: .; abundance: .; j_gene: TRBJ1-1; v_gene: TRBV5-1
CDR3nt: TGCGCCAGCAGCCCGGCGGCGACTAGCGGGAGTCCCTTCAATGAGCAGTTCTTC; CDR3aa: CASSPAATSGSPFNEQFF; d_gene: TRBD2; abundance: .; j_gene: TRBJ2-1; v_gene: TRBV5-1
CDR3nt: TGTGCCAGCAGCCCAATCACGGGACAGAGTACCTACGAGCAGTACTTC; CDR3aa: CASSPITGQSTYEQYF; d_gene: TRBD1; abundance: once; j_gene: TRBJ2-7; v_gene: TRBV7-9
CDR3nt: TGTGCCAGCAGTCCCGACATGAACAGCAATCAGCCCCAGCATTTT; CDR3aa: CASSPDMNSNQPQHF; d_gene: .; abundance: .; j_gene: TRBJ1-5; v_gene: TRBV6-5
CDR3nt: TGTGCCAGCAGTTTTTTAGGTCTAGCGGGAGGTTACAATGAGCAGTTCTTC; CDR3aa: CASSFLGLAGGYNEQFF; d_gene: TRBD2; abundance: .; j_gene: TRBJ2-1; v_gene: TRBV27
CDR3nt: TGTGCCAGCAATCTACAGCTGAACACTGAAGCTTTCTTT; CDR3aa: CASNLQLNTEAFF; d_gene: .; abundance: .; j_gene: TRBJ1-1; v_gene: TRBV2
CDR3nt: TGCGCCAGCAGCTTGGGGGGGCCTGAAGCTTTCTTT; CDR3aa: CASSLGGPEAFF; d_gene: .; abundance: .; j_gene: TRBJ1-1; v_gene: TRBV5-1
CDR3nt: TGTGCCAGCAGCGTAGGCCCGGGACAGGGCTACGAGCAGTACTTC; CDR3aa: CASSVGPGQGYEQYF; d_gene: TRBD1; abundance: .; j_gene: TRBJ2-7; v_gene: TRBV9
CDR3nt: TGTGCCAGCAGCTCTATTGACCCTTGGGGGCCGAGCTCTGGGGCCAACGTCCTGACTTTC; CDR3aa: CASSSIDPWGPSSGANVLTF; d_gene: .; abundance: .; j_gene: TRBJ2-6; v_gene: TRBV28
CDR3nt: TGCGCCAGCAGTGAGTCGAGACAGGCCTTGAACACTGAAGCTTTCTTT; CDR3aa: CASSESRQALNTEAFF; d_gene: .; abundance: .; j_gene: TRBJ1-1; v_gene: TRBV10-1
CDR3nt: TGTGCCAGCAGCTTTCGGTTAGCGGGTCCCTCCTACGAGCAGTACTTC; CDR3aa: CASSFRLAGPSYEQYF; d_gene: TRBD2; abundance: .; j_gene: TRBJ2-7; v_gene: TRBV7-9
CDR3nt: TGTGCCATCAACCAAGCGGGAGCTGAGGAGACCCAGTACTTC; CDR3aa: CAINQAGAEETQYF; d_gene: TRBD2; abundance: .; j_gene: TRBJ2-5; v_gene: TRBV10-3
CDR3nt: TGTGCCAGTAGTTCCGGACTAGCGGGAGGGTATGGCTACAATGAGCAGTTCTTC; CDR3aa: CASSSGLAGGYGYNEQFF; d_gene: TRBD2; abundance: .; j_gene: TRBJ2-1; v_gene: TRBV19
CDR3nt: TGCGCCAGCAGCCAAGACGGGAGGGAAAGCTATGGCTACACCTTC; CDR3aa: CASSQDGRESYGYTF; d_gene: .; abundance: .; j_gene: TRBJ1-2; v_gene: TRBV4-1
CDR3nt: TGTGCCATCAGTGTTACTAGCGGGAGGGGATACAATGAGCAGTTCTTC; CDR3aa: CAISVTSGRGYNEQFF; d_gene: TRBD2; abundance: few; j_gene: TRBJ2-1; v_gene: TRBV10-3
CDR3nt: TGCGCCAGCAGCTTCGGGACAGGGGCCAATGAGCAGTTCTTC; CDR3aa: CASSFGTGANEQFF; d_gene: TRBD1; abundance: .; j_gene: TRBJ2-1; v_gene: TRBV5-1
CDR3nt: TGTGCCAGCAGTGGCCCCCGGACAGTCGACTACGAGCAGTACTTC; CDR3aa: CASSGPRTVDYEQYF; d_gene: .; abundance: .; j_gene: TRBJ2-7; v_gene: TRBV25-1
CDR3nt: TGCGCCAGCAGCCTACATCGAATCGGGGAGACGGAGTTAGACACTGAAGCTTTCTTT; CDR3aa: CASSLHRIGETELDTEAFF; d_gene: .; abundance: .; j_gene: TRBJ1-1; v_gene: TRBV4-1
CDR3nt: TGTGCCAGCAGGAGGGTTGGAACGGGGAATGGAGATACGCAGTATTTT; CDR3aa: CASRRVGTGNGDTQYF; d_gene: .; abundance: few; j_gene: TRBJ2-3; v_gene: TRBV2
CDR3nt: TGTGCCAGCAGCCCCGTTCTCTTCTCTGGAAACACCATATATTTT; CDR3aa: CASSPVLFSGNTIYF; d_gene: .; abundance: .; j_gene: TRBJ1-3; v_gene: TRBV7-8
CDR3nt: TGCGCCAGCAGCTCAACCGGGACAGGGGTTGCTAGCCGCTCCTACAATGAGCAGTTCTTC; CDR3aa: CASSSTGTGVASRSYNEQFF; d_gene: TRBD1; abundance: .; j_gene: TRBJ2-1; v_gene: TRBV5-1
CDR3nt: TGTGCCAGCAGCTTATGGGGGCGACAGATGAACACTGAAGCTTTCTTT; CDR3aa: CASSLWGRQMNTEAFF; d_gene: .; abundance: .; j_gene: TRBJ1-1; v_gene: TRBV11-1
CDR3nt: TGTGCCAGCAGCTCCCAGCGGGAGGGCCCCACAGATACGCAGTATTTT; CDR3aa: CASSSQREGPTDTQYF; d_gene: TRBD2; abundance: .; j_gene: TRBJ2-3; v_gene: TRBV7-9
CDR3nt: TGCGCCAGCAGCAAAGCCACTGAAGCTTTCTTT; CDR3aa: CASSKATEAFF; d_gene: .; abundance: .; j_gene: TRBJ1-1; v_gene: TRBV5-1
CDR3nt: TGTGCCAGCGCACTTGGGCCTACTTATGGCTACACCTTC; CDR3aa: CASALGPTYGYTF; d_gene: .; abundance: .; j_gene: TRBJ1-2; v_gene: TRBV14
CDR3nt: TGTGCCAGCAGCCTCGGGTCTACCTCCGGCAATCAGCCCCAGCATTTT; CDR3aa: CASSLGSTSGNQPQHF; d_gene: .; abundance: few; j_gene: TRBJ1-5; v_gene: TRBV7-9
CDR3nt: TGTGCCAGCAGTTACTCTTACAGAGCAACTAATGAAAAACTGTTTTTT; CDR3aa: CASSYSYRATNEKLFF; d_gene: .; abundance: .; j_gene: TRBJ1-4; v_gene: TRBV6-5
CDR3nt: TGTGCCAGCAGTTCATGGGGGGAACATCAGCCCCAGCATTTT; CDR3aa: CASSSWGEHQPQHF; d_gene: .; abundance: .; j_gene: TRBJ1-5; v_gene: TRBV27
CDR3nt: TGTGCCAGCTCACCACCAATCGTCAGGGCGCTAATCTCCTACGAGCAGTACTTC; CDR3aa: CASSPPIVRALISYEQYF; d_gene: .; abundance: few; j_gene: TRBJ2-7; v_gene: TRBV18
CDR3nt: TGTGCCAGCAGCGCGACAGGGCTCGGGGGAGGAGATACGCAGTATTTT; CDR3aa: CASSATGLGGGDTQYF; d_gene: .; abundance: .; j_gene: TRBJ2-3; v_gene: TRBV9